The rows below give T cell receptor beta chains drawn from one sample of a study of blood T cell repertoires in COVID-19. The protocol was immunoSEQ multiplex PCR, while the TCRdb copy is restricted to in-frame clones and leaves out a portion. The table lists around 28,000 clones, around four fifths of them singletons, with about 40% in the top ten. Sequenced input: peripheral blood. The receptors were sampled from a man aged 65 to 85 with acute or convalescent COVID-19. CDR3s include the opening cysteine and the closing phenylalanine or tryptophan. A D gene is named only where the DNA matches it firmly. Rows may omit the clone size; those that give it use once, few, many or a size class.

13	TRBD1	TRBV25-1	few	TRBJ1-2	TGTGCCAGCAGTGGGGGACAGGTCAGAGGCTACACCTTC	CASSGGQVRGYTF
15	TRBD2	TRBV27	once	TRBJ2-3	TGTGCCAGCAGCCCAGGACTAGCGGGGAGAGATACGCAGTATTTT	CASSPGLAGRDTQYF
13	-	TRBV11-2	-	TRBJ2-1	TGTGCCAGCAGCTTAAACAGTTACAATGAGCAGTTCTTC	CASSLNSYNEQFF
16	TRBD2	TRBV19	-	TRBJ2-6	TGTGCCAGTAGTCAGCGGGGGGGCTCTGGGGCCAACGTCCTGACTTTC	CASSQRGGSGANVLTF
14	TRBD1	TRBV5-6	once	TRBJ2-7	TGTGCCAGCAGCTTTCGACAGGGGGCGTACGAGCAGTACTTC	CASSFRQGAYEQYF
13	TRBD1	TRBV5-8	-	TRBJ2-7	TGTGCCAGCAGTAGGGACAGGGCCTACGAGCAGTACTTC	CASSRDRAYEQYF
16	-	TRBV15	-	TRBJ1-4	TGTGCCACCAGCAGAGATATCAGTGGGGGGACTGAAAAACTGTTTTTT	CATSRDISGGTEKLFF
14	-	TRBV6-2/TRBV6-3	once	TRBJ1-6	TGTGCCAGCAGTTTTTTGTCTGAGGGATCACCCCTCCACTTT	CASSFLSEGSPLHF
23	TRBD2	TRBV6-6	-	TRBJ2-4	TGTGCCAGCAGTCACAATTTCGGGAACGCAGGGACTAGCGGGAGAATGGCCAAAAACATTCAGTACTTC	CASSHNFGNAGTSGRMAKNIQYF
14	TRBD1	TRBV28	-	TRBJ1-4	TGTGCCAGCAGTCCGAGAAACAGGGGTGAAAAACTGTTTTTT	CASSPRNRGEKLFF
16	TRBD1	TRBV9	-	TRBJ2-2	TGTGCCAGCAGCGTCGGGACAGGCCTGAACACCGGGGAGCTGTTTTTT	CASSVGTGLNTGELFF
14	-	TRBV3-1/TRBV3-2	once	TRBJ1-2	TGTGCCAGCAGCCAACCGTCACAAAACTATGGCTACACCTTC	CASSQPSQNYGYTF
15	-	TRBV19	-	TRBJ2-5	TGTGCCAGTAGTACCAGGCTACAGGGAGGGGAGACCCAGTACTTC	CASSTRLQGGETQYF
15	-	TRBV6-2/TRBV6-3	-	TRBJ2-6	TGTGCCAGCAGTCCCCACACCTCTGGGGCCAACGTCCTGACTTTC	CASSPHTSGANVLTF
15	TRBD1	TRBV11-1	-	TRBJ2-6	TGTGCCGAAGGGACAGGGGGCACCGGGGCCAACGTCCTGACTTTC	CAEGTGGTGANVLTF
16	TRBD2	TRBV7-2	-	TRBJ2-5	TGTGCCAGCAGCTGGACGCCGGGGGGAATCCAAGAGACCCAGTACTTC	CASSWTPGGIQETQYF
13	-	TRBV18	-	TRBJ2-1	TGTGCCAGCTCATCCGGGTCTGACAATGAGCAGTTCTTC	CASSSGSDNEQFF
14	-	TRBV3-1/TRBV3-2	-	TRBJ1-2	TGTGCCAGCAGCCAAGATCAAGACTTCTATGGCTACACCTTC	CASSQDQDFYGYTF
12	-	TRBV7-9	-	TRBJ2-7	TGTGCCAGCAGCCCGGGCTCCTACGAGCAGTACTTC	CASSPGSYEQYF
19	TRBD2	TRBV7-9	-	TRBJ2-3	TGTGCCAGCAGCTCCCCGGGGGGGGGCCCTCTTACACCCACAGATACGCAGTATTTT	CASSSPGGGPLTPTDTQYF
15	TRBD1	TRBV11-2	-	TRBJ2-1	TGTGCCAGCAGCTTGGACAGGCGAGCTTACAATGAGCAGTTCTTC	CASSLDRRAYNEQFF
16	TRBD2	TRBV15	-	TRBJ2-3	TGTGCCACCAGCAGAGAGATAGCGGGGAGCACAGATACGCAGTATTTT	CATSREIAGSTDTQYF
15	TRBD2	TRBV28	few	TRBJ2-3	TGTGCCAGCAGTGTGAACAGCGGGAGTACAGATACGCAGTATTTT	CASSVNSGSTDTQYF
13	-	TRBV7-3	-	TRBJ1-1	TGTGCCAGCAGGAAACAGGGTAGCACTGAAGCTTTCTTT	CASRKQGSTEAFF
18	-	TRBV9	-	TRBJ2-4	TGTGCCAGCAGCGTAGGCAGGGAGGAGTCCTTTGCCAAAAACATTCAGTACTTC	CASSVGREESFAKNIQYF
13	-	TRBV3-1/TRBV3-2	-	TRBJ1-1	TGTGCCAGCAGCCGCGGGACGCCTCCTGAAGCTTTCTTT	CASSRGTPPEAFF
14	TRBD2	TRBV19	-	TRBJ2-1	TGTGCCAGTGGAAGAAGGCGGGAGTACAATGAGCAGTTCTTC	CASGRRREYNEQFF
15	-	TRBV6-5	-	TRBJ2-1	TGTGCCAGCAGAACAGGGCACCGAGAGGCGAATGAGCAGTTCTTC	CASRTGHREANEQFF
13	-	TRBV5-4	-	TRBJ1-4	TGTGCCAGCAGCTTAAGGGGGAATGAAAAACTGTTTTTT	CASSLRGNEKLFF
16	TRBD2	TRBV4-1	-	TRBJ2-1	TGCGCCAGCAGCCAACTCGCACTAGCGGGGACCAATGAGCAGTTCTTC	CASSQLALAGTNEQFF
17	TRBD2	TRBV29-1	-	TRBJ2-5	TGCAGCGTGCGGGGGGTGATGGGATTTAGTAGCCAAGAGACCCAGTACTTC	CSVRGVMGFSSQETQYF
13	-	TRBV19	-	TRBJ1-2	TGTGCCAGTAGTGAGGTGGCAGCCTATGGCTACACCTTC	CASSEVAAYGYTF
14	-	TRBV28	-	TRBJ1-5	TGTGCCAGCAGTTCCTCAGGGTCCCCCCAGCCCCAGCATTTT	CASSSSGSPQPQHF
16	-	TRBV18	few	TRBJ1-4	TGTGCCAGCTCAACAGCGGGGGGCGTTGCTAATGAAAAACTGTTTTTT	CASSTAGGVANEKLFF
15	TRBD2	TRBV18	-	TRBJ2-5	TGTGCCAGCTCACCAGGAGCGGGAGGCGTGGAGACCCAGTACTTC	CASSPGAGGVETQYF
15	-	TRBV5-1	once	TRBJ1-2	TGCGCCAGCAGCTTGGTGGCAGGGGAGGGCTATGGCTACACCTTC	CASSLVAGEGYGYTF
11	-	TRBV12-3/TRBV12-4	-	TRBJ2-3	TGTGCCAGCAGTCGAGGGGGACCGCAGTATTTT	CASSRGGPQYF
11	-	TRBV10-3	once	TRBJ2-7	TGTGCCATCAGCTTAAACTACGAGCAGTACTTC	CAISLNYEQYF
16	TRBD1	TRBV18	once	TRBJ1-1	TGTGCCAGCTCACCTCGCGGACAGGGGGCGCGGGGTGAAGCTTTCTTT	CASSPRGQGARGEAFF
16	TRBD1	TRBV5-5	few	TRBJ1-6	TGTGCCAGCAGTTTCGACAGGGGGTCCAATAATTCACCCCTCCACTTT	CASSFDRGSNNSPLHF
18	TRBD2	TRBV14	-	TRBJ2-1	TGTGCCAGCAGCCAAGACCTGGGGACTATCAGCTCCTACAATGAGCAGTTCTTC	CASSQDLGTISSYNEQFF
11	-	TRBV5-1	-	TRBJ2-2	TGCGCCAGCAGCTTTGACAGGGAGCTGTTTTTT	CASSFDRELFF
15	TRBD2	TRBV7-7	few	TRBJ2-1	TGTGCCCGTTCGTATTTAAGACTAGCGGGATATGAGCAGTTCTTC	CARSYLRLAGYEQFF
13	-	TRBV12-3/TRBV12-4	-	TRBJ2-5	TGTGCCAGCAGTTTATTTGCGGGGCAGACCCAGTACTTC	CASSLFAGQTQYF
15	TRBD2	TRBV11-2	-	TRBJ2-7	TGTGCCAGCAGCCACCCTACTAGCGGAGAATACGAGCAGTACTTC	CASSHPTSGEYEQYF
16	TRBD2	TRBV11-2	-	TRBJ2-1	TGTGCCAGCAGCTTAGGAGTAAGGGGGACTAGCTTTGAGCAGTTCTTC	CASSLGVRGTSFEQFF
15	-	TRBV7-3	-	TRBJ1-1	TGTGCCAGCAGCTCCGTAGGGGAGGGGAACACTGAAGCTTTCTTT	CASSSVGEGNTEAFF
14	TRBD2	TRBV10-3	-	TRBJ2-7	TGTGCCATCGGTCGGGGGGTTGGTTCCTACGAGCAGTACTTC	CAIGRGVGSYEQYF
13	TRBD1	TRBV6-2/TRBV6-3	-	TRBJ2-1	TGTGCCAGCAGCCGGGACAGCAGGCCTGAGCAGTTCTTC	CASSRDSRPEQFF
16	TRBD2	TRBV15	-	TRBJ2-1	TGTGCCACCAGCAGAGGAAGCGGGGGGGAATACAATGAGCAGTTCTTC	CATSRGSGGEYNEQFF
14	-	TRBV2	few	TRBJ2-7	TGTGCCACCACTGAGAGGGACACCCGCTACGAGCAGTACTTC	CATTERDTRYEQYF
14	TRBD1	TRBV18	-	TRBJ1-1	TGTGCCAGCTCACTGGGGGGACAGCAAGATGAAGCTTTCTTT	CASSLGGQQDEAFF
14	-	TRBV6-5	-	TRBJ2-7	TGTGCCAGCAGTTCCCCGCCCGGGGTCCACGAGCAGTACTTC	CASSSPPGVHEQYF
15	-	TRBV3-1/TRBV3-2	-	TRBJ1-2	TGTGCCAGCAGCCCCGGGTCGGGAGCTAACTATGGCTACACCTTC	CASSPGSGANYGYTF